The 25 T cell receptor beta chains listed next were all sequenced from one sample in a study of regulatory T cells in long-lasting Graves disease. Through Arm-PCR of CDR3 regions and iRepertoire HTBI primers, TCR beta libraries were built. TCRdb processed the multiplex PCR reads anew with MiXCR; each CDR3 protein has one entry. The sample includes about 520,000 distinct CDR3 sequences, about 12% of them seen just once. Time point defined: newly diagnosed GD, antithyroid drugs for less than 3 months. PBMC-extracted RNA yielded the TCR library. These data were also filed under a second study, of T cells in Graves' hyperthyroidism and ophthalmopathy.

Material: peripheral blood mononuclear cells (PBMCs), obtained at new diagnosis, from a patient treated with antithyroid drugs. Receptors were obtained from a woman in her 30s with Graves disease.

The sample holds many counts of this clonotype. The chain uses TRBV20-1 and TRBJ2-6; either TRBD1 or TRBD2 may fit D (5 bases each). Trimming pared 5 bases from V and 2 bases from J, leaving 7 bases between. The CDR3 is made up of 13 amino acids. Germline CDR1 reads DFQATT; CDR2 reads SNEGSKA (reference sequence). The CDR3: CSAEGPGANVLTF. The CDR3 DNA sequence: TGCAGTGCTGAGGGGCCTGGGGCCAACGTCCTGACTTTC.

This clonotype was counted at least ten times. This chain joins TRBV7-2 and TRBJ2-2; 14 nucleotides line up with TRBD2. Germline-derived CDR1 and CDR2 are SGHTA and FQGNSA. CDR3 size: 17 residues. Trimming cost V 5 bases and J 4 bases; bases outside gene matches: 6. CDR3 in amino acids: CASSNPGLAGVTGELFF. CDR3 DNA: TGTGCCAGCAGCAATCCGGGACTAGCGGGAGTCACCGGGGAGCTGTTTTTT.

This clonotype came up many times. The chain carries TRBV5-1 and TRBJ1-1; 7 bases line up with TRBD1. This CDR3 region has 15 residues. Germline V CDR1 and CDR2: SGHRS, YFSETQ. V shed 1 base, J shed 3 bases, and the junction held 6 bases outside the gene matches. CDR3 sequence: CASSLQPGQYTEAFF. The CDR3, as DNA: TGCGCCAGCAGCTTGCAACCGGGACAGTACACTGAAGCTTTCTTT.

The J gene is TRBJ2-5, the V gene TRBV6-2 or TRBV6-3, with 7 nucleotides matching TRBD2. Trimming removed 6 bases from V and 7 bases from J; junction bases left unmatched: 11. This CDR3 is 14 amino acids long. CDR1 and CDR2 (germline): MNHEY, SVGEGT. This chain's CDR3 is CASRSLAAPGTQYF. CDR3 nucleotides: TGTGCCAGCAGGAGTCTAGCGGCCCCTGGGACCCAGTACTTC.

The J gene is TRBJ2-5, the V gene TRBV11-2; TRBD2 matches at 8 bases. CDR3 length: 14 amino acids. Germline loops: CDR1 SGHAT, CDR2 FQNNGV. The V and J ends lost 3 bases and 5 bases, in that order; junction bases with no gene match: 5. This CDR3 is CASSFGGARETQYF. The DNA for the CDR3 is TGTGCCAGCAGCTTCGGGGGGGCCAGGGAGACCCAGTACTTC.

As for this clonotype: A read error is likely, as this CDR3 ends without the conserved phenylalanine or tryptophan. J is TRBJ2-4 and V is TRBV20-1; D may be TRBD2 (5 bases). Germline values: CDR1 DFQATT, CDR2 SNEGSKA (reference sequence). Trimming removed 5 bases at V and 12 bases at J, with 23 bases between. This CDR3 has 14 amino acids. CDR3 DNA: TGCAGTGCTGGGGTTTTTGGCGGAGGTGTCGATCAGTACTTG. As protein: CSAGVFGGGVDQYL.

The CDR3 DNA sequence: TGTGCCATCAGTGAGACAGATTACAATGAGCAGTTCTTC. Amino acids: CAISETDYNEQFF. The chain joins TRBV10-3 to TRBJ2-1; D not certain. This CDR3 has 13 residues. The germline V gene encodes CDR1 ENHRY and CDR2 SYGVKD. V dropped 2 bases and J dropped 4 bases, with 6 bases sitting between them.

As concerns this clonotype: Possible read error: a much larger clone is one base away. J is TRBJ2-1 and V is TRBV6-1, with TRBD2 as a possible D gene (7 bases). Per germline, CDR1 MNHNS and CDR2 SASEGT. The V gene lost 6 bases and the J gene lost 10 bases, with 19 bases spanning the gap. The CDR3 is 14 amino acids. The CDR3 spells CASSLKGEGNEQFF. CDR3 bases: TGTGCCAGCAGCTTAAAGGGGGAGGGGAACGAGCAGTTCTTC.

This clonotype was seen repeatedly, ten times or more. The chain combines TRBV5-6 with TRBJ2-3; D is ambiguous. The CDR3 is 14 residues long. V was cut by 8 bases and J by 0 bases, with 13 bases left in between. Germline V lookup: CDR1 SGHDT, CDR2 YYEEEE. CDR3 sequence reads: CARGEAASTDTQYF. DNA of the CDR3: TGTGCCAGAGGAGAGGCGGCCAGCACAGATACGCAGTATTTT.

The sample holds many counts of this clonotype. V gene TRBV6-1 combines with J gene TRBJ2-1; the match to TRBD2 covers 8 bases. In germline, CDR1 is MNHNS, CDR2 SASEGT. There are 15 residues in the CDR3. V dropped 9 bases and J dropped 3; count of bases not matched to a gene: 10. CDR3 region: CASRKAGEYYNEQFF. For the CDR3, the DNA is TGTGCCAGTCGTAAAGCGGGAGAGTACTACAATGAGCAGTTCTTC.

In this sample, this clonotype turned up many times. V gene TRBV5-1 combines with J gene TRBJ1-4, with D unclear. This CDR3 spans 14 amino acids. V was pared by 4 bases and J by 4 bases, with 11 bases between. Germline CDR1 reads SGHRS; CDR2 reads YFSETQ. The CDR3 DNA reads TGCGCCAGCAGCAGAGACGGTATTAATGAAAAACTGTTTTTT. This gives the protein CASSRDGINEKLFF.

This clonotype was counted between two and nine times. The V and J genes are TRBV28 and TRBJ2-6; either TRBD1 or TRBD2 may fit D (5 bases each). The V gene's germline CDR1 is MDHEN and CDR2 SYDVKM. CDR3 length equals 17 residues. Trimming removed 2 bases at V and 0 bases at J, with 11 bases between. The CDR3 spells CASSLGGRGSGANVLTF. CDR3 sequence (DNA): TGTGCCAGCAGTTTAGGGGGAAGGGGCTCTGGGGCCAACGTCCTGACTTTC.

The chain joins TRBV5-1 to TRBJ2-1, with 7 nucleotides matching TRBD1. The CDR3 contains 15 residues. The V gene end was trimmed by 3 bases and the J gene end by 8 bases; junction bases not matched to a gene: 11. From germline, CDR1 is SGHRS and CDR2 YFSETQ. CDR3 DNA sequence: TGCGCCAGCAGCTCCCGCACAGGGGTTGGCGATGAGCAGTTCTTC. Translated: CASSSRTGVGDEQFF.

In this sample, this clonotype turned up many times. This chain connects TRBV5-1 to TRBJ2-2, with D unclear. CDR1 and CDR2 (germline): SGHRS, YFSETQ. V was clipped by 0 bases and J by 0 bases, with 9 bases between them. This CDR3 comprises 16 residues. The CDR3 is CASSLVVTPNTGELFF. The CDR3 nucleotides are TGCGCCAGCAGCTTGGTGGTGACACCGAACACCGGGGAGCTGTTTTTT. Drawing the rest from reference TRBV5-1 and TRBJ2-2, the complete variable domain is KAGVTQTPRYLIKTRGQQVTLSCSPISGHRSVSWYQQTPGQGLQFLFEYFSETQRNKGNFPGRFSGRQFSNSRSEMNVSTLELGDSALYLCASSLVVTPNTGELFFGEGSRLTVL.

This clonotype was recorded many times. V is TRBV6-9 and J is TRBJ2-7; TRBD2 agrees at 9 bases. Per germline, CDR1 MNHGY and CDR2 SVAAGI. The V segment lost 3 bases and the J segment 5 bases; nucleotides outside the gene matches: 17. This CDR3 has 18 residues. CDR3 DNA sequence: TGTGCCAGCAGTTACGCGTGGGGGTCCGGGACTAGCTTCAACGAGCAGTACTTC. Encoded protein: CASSYAWGSGTSFNEQYF.

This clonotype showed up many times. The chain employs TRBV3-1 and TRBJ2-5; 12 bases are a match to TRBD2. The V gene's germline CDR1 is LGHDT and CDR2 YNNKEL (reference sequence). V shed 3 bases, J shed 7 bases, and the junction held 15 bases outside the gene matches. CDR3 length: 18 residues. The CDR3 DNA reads TGTGCCAGCAGCCAGCGGTTAGGGCTAGCGGGAGGGGGCGGGACCCAGTACTTC. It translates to CASSQRLGLAGGGGTQYF.

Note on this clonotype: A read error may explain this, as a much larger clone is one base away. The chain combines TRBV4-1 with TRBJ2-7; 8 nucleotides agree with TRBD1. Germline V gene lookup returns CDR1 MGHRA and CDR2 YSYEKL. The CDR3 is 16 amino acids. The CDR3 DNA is TGCGCCGGCAGCCACTATTTAGCACAGGGGGCCTACGAGCAGTACTTC. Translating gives CAGSHYLAQGAYEQYF.

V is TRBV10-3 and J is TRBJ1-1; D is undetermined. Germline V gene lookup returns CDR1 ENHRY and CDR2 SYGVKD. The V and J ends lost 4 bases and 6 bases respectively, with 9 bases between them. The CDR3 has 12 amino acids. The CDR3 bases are TGTGCCATCAGTGGAGGTTTTCCTGAAGCTTTCTTT. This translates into CAISGGFPEAFF.

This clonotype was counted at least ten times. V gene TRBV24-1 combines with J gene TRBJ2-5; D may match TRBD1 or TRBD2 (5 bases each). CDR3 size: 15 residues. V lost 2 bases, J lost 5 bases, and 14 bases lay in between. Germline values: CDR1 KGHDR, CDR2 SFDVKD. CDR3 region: CATSDSLGDGETQYF. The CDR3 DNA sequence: TGTGCCACCAGTGATTCCCTCGGGGACGGGGAGACCCAGTACTTC.

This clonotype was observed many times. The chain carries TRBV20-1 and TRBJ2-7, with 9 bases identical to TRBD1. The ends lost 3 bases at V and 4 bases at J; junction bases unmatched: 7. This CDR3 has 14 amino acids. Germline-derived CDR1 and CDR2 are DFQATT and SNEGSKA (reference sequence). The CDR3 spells CSARVPGTGYEQYF. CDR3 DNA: TGCAGTGCTAGGGTACCTGGGACAGGGTACGAGCAGTACTTC.

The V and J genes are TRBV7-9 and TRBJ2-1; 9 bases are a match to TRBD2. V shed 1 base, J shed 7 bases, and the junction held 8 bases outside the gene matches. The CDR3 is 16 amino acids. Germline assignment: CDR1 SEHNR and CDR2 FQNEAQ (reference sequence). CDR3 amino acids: CASSLVVSGSGNEQFF. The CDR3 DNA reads TGTGCCAGCAGCTTAGTAGTTAGCGGGAGTGGTAATGAGCAGTTCTTC.

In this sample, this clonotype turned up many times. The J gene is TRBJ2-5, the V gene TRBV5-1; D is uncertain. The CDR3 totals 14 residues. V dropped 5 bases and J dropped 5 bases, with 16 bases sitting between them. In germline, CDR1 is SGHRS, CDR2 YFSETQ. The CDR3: CASRSPGVGETQYF. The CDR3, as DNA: TGCGCCAGCAGATCACCGGGTGTGGGGGAGACCCAGTACTTC.

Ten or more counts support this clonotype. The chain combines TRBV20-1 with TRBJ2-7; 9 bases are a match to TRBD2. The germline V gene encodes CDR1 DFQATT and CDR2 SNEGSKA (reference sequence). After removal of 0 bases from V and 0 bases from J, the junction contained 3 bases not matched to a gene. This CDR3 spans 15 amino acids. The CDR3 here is CSARDLSGSSYEQYF. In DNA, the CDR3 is TGCAGTGCTAGAGATCTTAGCGGGAGCTCCTACGAGCAGTACTTC.

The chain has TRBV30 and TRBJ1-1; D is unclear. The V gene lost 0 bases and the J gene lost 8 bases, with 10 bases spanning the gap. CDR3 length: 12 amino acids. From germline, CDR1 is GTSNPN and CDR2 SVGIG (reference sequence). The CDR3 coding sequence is TGTGCCTGGAGTGTACGTTCTAGGGAAGCTTTCTTT. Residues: CAWSVRSREAFF.

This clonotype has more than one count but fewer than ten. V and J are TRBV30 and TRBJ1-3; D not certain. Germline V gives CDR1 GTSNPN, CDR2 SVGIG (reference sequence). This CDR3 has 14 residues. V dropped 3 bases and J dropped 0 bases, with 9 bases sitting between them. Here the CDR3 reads CAWRVTSSGNTIYF. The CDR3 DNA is TGTGCCTGGAGGGTCACTAGCTCTGGAAACACCATATATTTT.